This entry features one T cell receptor beta chain sequence. This entry comes from a study of blood T cell repertoires in COVID-19. About the research overall: The United States, Italy and Spain were the sources of the acute and convalescent COVID-19 samples. In each case, the material was cDNA or gDNA derived from T cells, B-cell-depleted T cells, or PBMCs.

CDR1 is LGHDT and CDR2 is YNNKEL in the germline V gene (reference sequence). Losses at the gene ends were 5 bases for V and 5 bases for J; bases not matched to a gene: 5. The CDR3 contains 13 residues. Original data processing: Nucleated cell number was recorded as an estimate derived from reference gene primer amplification. Using immunoSEQ multiplex PCR, the repertoire was profiled, and TCRdb retains in-frame clones only, with some absent. The DNA was the basis for D and trimming; V, J and clone size are from that table. The repertoire holds over 60,000 clones, around 85% seen once, with about a third in the top ten.

The sequenced sample consisted of peripheral blood. The sequence was collected from a woman aged 80 or over with active or convalescent COVID-19. The rearrangement joins TRBV3-1 (or the pseudogene TRBV3-2) to TRBJ2-5, with TRBD1 matching over 7 bases. CDR3 in DNA: TGTGCCAGCAGCAAGGGGGCGGCGGAGACCCAGTACTTC. Its protein product is CASSKGAAETQYF.